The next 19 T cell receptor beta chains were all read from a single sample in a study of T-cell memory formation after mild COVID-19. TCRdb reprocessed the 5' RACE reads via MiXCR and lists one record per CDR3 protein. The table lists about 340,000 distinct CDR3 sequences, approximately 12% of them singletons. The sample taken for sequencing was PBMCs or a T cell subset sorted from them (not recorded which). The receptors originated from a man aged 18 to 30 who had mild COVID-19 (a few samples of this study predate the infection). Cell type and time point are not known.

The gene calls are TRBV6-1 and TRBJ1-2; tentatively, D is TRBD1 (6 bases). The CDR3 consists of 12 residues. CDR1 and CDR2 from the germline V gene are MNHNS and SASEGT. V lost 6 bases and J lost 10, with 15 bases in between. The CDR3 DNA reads TGTGCCAGCAGCAAAACAGGGCGTCTCTACACCTTC. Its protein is CASSKTGRLYTF.

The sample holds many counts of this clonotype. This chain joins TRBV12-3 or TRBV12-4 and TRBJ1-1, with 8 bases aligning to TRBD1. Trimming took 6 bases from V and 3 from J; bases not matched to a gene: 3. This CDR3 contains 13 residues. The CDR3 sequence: CASRPDRDTEAFF. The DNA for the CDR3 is TGTGCCAGCAGACCGGACAGGGACACTGAAGCTTTCTTT.

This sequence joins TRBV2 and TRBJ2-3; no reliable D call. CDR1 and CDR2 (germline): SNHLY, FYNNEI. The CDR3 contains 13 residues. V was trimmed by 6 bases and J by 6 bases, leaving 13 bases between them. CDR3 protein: CASRDNRPDTQYF. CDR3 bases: TGTGCCAGCAGAGACAACCGCCCTGATACGCAGTATTTT.

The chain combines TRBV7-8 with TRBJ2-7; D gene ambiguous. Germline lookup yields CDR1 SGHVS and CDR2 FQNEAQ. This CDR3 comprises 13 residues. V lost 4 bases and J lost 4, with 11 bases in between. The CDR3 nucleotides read TGTGCCAGCAGCTCGCGACCGGAATACGAGCAGTACGTC. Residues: CASSSRPEYEQYV.

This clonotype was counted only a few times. CDR3 nucleotide sequence: TGTGCCAGCAGCCCGAGGAGGGACAGGGGTTTGGACGAGCAGTACTTC. Protein product: CASSPRRDRGLDEQYF. This chain uses TRBV7-8 with TRBJ2-7, with 10 bases fitting TRBD1. J lost 5 bases, V lost 5 bases, and 12 bases had no gene match. The CDR3 length is 16 residues. Germline V CDR1 and CDR2: SGHVS, FQNEAQ.

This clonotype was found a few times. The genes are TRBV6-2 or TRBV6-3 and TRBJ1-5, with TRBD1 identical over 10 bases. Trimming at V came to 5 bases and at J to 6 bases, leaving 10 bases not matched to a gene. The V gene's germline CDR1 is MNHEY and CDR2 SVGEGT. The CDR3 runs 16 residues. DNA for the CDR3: TGTGCCAGCAGTCGCCTGACAGGGGGCTTAGCTCAGCCCCAGCATTTT. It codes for CASSRLTGGLAQPQHF.

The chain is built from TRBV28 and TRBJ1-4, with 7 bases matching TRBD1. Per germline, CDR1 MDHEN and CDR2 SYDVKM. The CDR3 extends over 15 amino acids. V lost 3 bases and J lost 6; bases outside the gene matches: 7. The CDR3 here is CASSLYTGEDEKLFF. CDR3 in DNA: TGTGCCAGCAGTTTGTATACAGGGGAGGATGAAAAACTGTTTTTT.

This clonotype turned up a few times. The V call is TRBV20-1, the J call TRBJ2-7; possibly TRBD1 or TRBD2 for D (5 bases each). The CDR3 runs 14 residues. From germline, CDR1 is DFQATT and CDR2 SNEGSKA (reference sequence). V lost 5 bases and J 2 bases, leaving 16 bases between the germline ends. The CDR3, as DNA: TGCAGTGCTCTCCACGGGGCCGAACCCTACGAGCAGTACTTC. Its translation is CSALHGAEPYEQYF.

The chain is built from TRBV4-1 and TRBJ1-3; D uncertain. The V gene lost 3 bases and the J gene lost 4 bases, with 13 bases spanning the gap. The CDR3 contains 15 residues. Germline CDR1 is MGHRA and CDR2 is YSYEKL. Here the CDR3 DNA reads TGCGCCAGCAGCCAGAGGGTCTCAGGCGGAAACACCATATATTTT. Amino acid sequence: CASSQRVSGGNTIYF.

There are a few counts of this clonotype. Here the CDR3 reads CASSAEGQKNIQYF. The CDR3 nucleotides are TGCGCCAGCAGCGCCGAGGGACAGAAAAACATTCAGTACTTC. The chain uses TRBV4-1 and TRBJ2-4; 7 bases are a match to TRBD1. The germline gives CDR1 MGHRA, CDR2 YSYEKL. CDR3 size: 14 residues. V shed 5 bases and J 4 bases; nucleotides not matched to a gene: 5.

CDR3 loop: CASSLIFQGAHIQYF. CDR3 in DNA: TGTGCCAGCAGTTTAATTTTTCAGGGAGCACACATTCAGTACTTC. The chain uses TRBV28 and TRBJ2-4; D possibly matches TRBD1 or TRBD2 (5 bases each). The CDR3 length is 15 residues. Trimming stripped 2 bases from V and 8 bases from J, with 16 bases between. Germline V lookup: CDR1 MDHEN, CDR2 SYDVKM.

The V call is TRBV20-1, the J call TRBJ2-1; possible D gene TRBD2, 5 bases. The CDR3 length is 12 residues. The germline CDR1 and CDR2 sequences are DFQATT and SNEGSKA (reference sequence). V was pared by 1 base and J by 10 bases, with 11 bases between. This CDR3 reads CSARVGDTEQFF. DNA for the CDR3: TGCAGTGCTAGAGTGGGAGACACAGAGCAGTTCTTC.

For the CDR3, the DNA is TGCGCCAGCAGCTTGGCCGAAGACTTCTCCAATGAGCAGTTCTTC. Translation: CASSLAEDFSNEQFF. This chain connects TRBV5-1 to TRBJ2-1; D is undetermined. Trimming removed 0 bases at V and 6 bases at J, with 13 bases between. Germline CDR1 and CDR2: SGHRS and YFSETQ. The CDR3 contains 15 residues. Variable domain in full (rest from reference TRBV5-1 and TRBJ2-1): KAGVTQTPRYLIKTRGQQVTLSCSPISGHRSVSWYQQTPGQGLQFLFEYFSETQRNKGNFPGRFSGRQFSNSRSEMNVSTLELGDSALYLCASSLAEDFSNEQFFGPGTRLTVL.

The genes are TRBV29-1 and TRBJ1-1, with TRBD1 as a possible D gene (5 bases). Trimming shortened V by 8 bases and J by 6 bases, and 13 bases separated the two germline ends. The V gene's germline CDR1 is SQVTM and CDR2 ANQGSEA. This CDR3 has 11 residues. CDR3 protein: CSSWGVAEAFF. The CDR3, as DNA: TGCAGCTCCTGGGGGGTTGCTGAAGCTTTCTTT.

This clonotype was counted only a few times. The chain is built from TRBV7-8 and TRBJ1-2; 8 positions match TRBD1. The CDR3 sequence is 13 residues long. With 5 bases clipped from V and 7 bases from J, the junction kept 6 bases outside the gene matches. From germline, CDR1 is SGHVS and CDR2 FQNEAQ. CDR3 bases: TGTGCCAGCAGCAAGACAGGGGAGAGTGGCTACACCTTC. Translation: CASSKTGESGYTF. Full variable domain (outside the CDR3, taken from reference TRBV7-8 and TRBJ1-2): GAGVSQSPRYKVAKRGQDVALRCDPISGHVSLFWYQQALGQGPEFLTYFQNEAQLDKSGLPSDRFFAERPEGSVSTLKIQRTQQEDSAVYLCASSKTGESGYTFGSGTRLTVV.

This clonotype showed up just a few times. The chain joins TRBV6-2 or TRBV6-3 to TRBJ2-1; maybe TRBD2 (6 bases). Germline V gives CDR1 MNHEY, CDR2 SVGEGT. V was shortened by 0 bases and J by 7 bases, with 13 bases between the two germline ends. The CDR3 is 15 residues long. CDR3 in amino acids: CASSYSLRGTNEQFF. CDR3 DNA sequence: TGTGCCAGCAGTTACTCCCTCCGGGGGACTAATGAGCAGTTCTTC.

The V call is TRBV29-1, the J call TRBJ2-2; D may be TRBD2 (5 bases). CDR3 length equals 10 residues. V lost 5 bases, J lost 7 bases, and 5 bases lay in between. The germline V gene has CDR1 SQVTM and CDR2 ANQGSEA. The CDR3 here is CSVRDGELFF. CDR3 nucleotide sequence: TGCAGCGTTCGGGACGGGGAGCTGTTTTTT.

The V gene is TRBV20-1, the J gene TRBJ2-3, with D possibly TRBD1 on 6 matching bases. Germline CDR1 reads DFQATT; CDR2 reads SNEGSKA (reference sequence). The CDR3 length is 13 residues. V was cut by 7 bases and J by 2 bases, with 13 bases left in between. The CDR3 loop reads CSVVGALTDTQYF. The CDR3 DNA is TGCAGTGTTGTGGGGGCCCTCACAGATACGCAGTATTTT.

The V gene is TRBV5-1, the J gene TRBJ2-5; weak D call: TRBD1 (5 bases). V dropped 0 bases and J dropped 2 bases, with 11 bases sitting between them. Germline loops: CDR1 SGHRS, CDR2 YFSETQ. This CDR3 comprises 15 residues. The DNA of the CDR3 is TGCGCCAGCAGCTTGGGTACACAGGTGCAAGAGACCCAGTACTTC. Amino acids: CASSLGTQVQETQYF.